This record looks at one T cell receptor (beta chain) sequence and its context. The antigen is undetermined. This sample is drawn from a study of T cell responses to AZD1222 COVID-19 vaccine. In the study overall: Pooled together were second doses at about 4 or about 12 weeks. Study-wide results and caveats: Only a handful of AZD1222 recipients tested seropositive at baseline. The study reported that nearly half of spike-specific TCRs target unmutated variant regions. Among vaccine-associated CD4 TCRs, coverage spanned spike, with dominance at 160-218 and 743-854.

The length of the CDR3 is 16 residues. The germline V gene has CDR1 SGHNT and CDR2 YYREEE (reference sequence). After removal of 4 bases from V and 6 bases from J, the junction contained 9 bases not matched to a gene. Method: immunoSEQ multiplex PCR; TCRdb's copy keeps in-frame clones and lacks some. The data show about 120,000 clones, with about 92% seen just once and roughly 13% held by the top ten. Here the sequenced sample was peripheral blood, taken on day 0 of AZD1222 vaccination. The TCR was taken from an adult in good health. This chain links TRBV5-4 with TRBJ2-3, with 12 bases fitting TRBD2. CDR3: CASSISSGGVRDTQYF. The CDR3 DNA sequence: TGTGCCAGCAGCATATCTAGCGGGGGGGTCCGGGATACGCAGTATTTT.